This TCR beta chain emerged from a study of shared clonotypes between healthy human individuals. Trimming took 2 bases from V and 3 from J, leaving 14 bases between them. Germline assignment: CDR1 SGHAT and CDR2 FQNNGV. CDR3 length equals 15 residues. Libraries were prepared by immunoSEQ multiplex PCR; TCRdb keeps only in-frame clonotypes and omits some of them. The sample records some 2 million clones, roughly 96% being singletons. The source material was naive CD4+ T cells sorted from blood. Subset described: CD45RA+ positively selected. The gene calls are TRBV11-2 and TRBJ2-7, with D possibly called TRBD1 or TRBD2 (6 bases each). This receptor was identified in a man between 18 and 35 years old in good health. This chain's CDR3 is CASSLIQGGGYEQYF. CDR3 sequence (DNA): TGTGCCAGCAGCTTAATACAGGGAGGTGGCTACGAGCAGTACTTC.